This T cell receptor beta chain was recorded in a study of blood T cells in healthy people across ages. Study overall: With template switching, about one barcoded beta molecule was captured per two T cells.

This clonotype was found a few times. The use of a sample-barcoded 5' primer and a J-beta primer mix characterized a second PCR of roughly 7 to 12 cycles. With 12 random nucleotides, a template-switch adaptor tagged each individual cDNA molecule. TCRdb itself ran the 5' RACE reads through MiXCR, one entry per CDR3 protein. The sample has around 850,000 distinct CDR3 sequences, under 40% seen once. In germline, CDR1 is DFQATT, CDR2 SNEGSKA (reference sequence). Trimming removed 0 bases from V and 5 bases from J, with 7 bases in between. There are 12 residues in the CDR3. The sequence came from a man younger than 35 in good health. The chain employs TRBV20-1 and TRBJ2-5; D is ambiguous. Source material: blood. The CDR3: CSARDWAETQYF. Written as DNA, the CDR3 is TGCAGTGCTAGAGATTGGGCTGAGACCCAGTACTTC.